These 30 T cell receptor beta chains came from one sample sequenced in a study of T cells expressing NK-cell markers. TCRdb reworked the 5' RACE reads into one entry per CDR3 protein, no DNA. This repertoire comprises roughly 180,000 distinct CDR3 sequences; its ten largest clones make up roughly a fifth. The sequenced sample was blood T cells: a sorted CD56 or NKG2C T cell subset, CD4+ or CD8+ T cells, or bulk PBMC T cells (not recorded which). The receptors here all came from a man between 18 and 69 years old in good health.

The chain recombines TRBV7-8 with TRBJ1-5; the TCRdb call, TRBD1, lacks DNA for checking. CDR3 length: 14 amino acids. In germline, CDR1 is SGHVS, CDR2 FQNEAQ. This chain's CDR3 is CASSSDTTNQPQHF. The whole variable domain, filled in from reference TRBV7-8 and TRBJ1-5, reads GAGVSQSPRYKVAKRGQDVALRCDPISGHVSLFWYQQALGQGPEFLTYFQNEAQLDKSGLPSDRFFAERPEGSVSTLKIQRTQQEDSAVYLCASSSDTTNQPQHFGDGTRLSIL.

This chain's CDR3 is CSVEGPDRAYGYGYTF. The gene calls are TRBV29-1 and TRBJ1-2; the D call of TRBD1 rests on TCRdb alone, since no DNA is present to check it. The germline V gene encodes CDR1 SQVTM and CDR2 ANQGSEA. This CDR3 contains 16 residues.

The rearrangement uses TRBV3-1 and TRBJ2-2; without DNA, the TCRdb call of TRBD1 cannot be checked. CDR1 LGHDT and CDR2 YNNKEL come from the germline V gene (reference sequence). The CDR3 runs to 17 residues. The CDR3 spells CASSPRRVQGYSGELFF. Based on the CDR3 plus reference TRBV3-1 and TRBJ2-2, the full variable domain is DTAVSQTPKYLVTQMGNDKSIKCEQNLGHDTMYWYKQDSKKFLKIMFSYNNKELIINETVPNRFSPKSPDKAHLNLHINSLELGDSAVYFCASSPRRVQGYSGELFFGEGSRLTVL.

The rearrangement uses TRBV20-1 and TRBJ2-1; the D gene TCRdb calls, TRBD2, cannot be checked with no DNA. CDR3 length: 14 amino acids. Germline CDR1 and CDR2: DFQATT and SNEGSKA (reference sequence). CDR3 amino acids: CSALRLAADNEQFF.

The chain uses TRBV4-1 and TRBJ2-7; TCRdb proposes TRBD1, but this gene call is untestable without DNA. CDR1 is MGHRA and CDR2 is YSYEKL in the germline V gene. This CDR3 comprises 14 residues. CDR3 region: CASSQYVGLNEQYF.

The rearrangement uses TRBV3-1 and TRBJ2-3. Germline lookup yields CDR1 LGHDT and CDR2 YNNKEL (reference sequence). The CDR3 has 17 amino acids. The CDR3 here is CASSQDLWGEGTDTQYF.

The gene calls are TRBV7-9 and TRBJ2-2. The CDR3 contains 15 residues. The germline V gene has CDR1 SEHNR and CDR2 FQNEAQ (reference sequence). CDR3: CASSLAGFGLGELFF.

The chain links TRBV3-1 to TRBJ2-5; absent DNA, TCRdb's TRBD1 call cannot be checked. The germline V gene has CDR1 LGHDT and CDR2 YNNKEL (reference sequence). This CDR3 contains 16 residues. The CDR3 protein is CASSPHTLVGGETQYF.

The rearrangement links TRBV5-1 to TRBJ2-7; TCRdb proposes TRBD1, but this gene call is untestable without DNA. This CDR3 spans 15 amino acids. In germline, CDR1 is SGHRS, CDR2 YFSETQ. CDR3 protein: CASSFGLPVNYEQYF.

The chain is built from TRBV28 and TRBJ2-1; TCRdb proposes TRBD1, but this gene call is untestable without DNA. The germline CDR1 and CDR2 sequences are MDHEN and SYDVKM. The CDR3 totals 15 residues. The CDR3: CASSLDREVGNEQFF. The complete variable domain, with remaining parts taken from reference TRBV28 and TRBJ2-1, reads DVKVTQSSRYLVKRTGEKVFLECVQDMDHENMFWYRQDPGLGLRLIYFSYDVKMKEKGDIPEGYSVSREKKERFSLILESASTNQTSMYLCASSLDREVGNEQFFGPGTRLTVL.

Here the CDR3 reads CASSHATGANTGELFF. This sequence joins TRBV11-2 and TRBJ2-2; TCRdb designates TRBD1, a call that cannot be tested without DNA. CDR1 and CDR2 (germline): SGHAT, FQNNGV. The CDR3 has 16 residues.

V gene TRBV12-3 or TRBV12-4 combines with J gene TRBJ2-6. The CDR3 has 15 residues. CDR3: CASSLFNSGANVLTF.

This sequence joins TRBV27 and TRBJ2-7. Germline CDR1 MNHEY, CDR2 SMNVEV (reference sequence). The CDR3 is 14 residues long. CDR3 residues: CASSPRSSFYEQYF.

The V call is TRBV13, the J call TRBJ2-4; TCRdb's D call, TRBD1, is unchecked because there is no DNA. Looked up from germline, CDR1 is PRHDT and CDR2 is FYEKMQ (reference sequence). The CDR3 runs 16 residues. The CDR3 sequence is CASSLGREGQKNIQYF.

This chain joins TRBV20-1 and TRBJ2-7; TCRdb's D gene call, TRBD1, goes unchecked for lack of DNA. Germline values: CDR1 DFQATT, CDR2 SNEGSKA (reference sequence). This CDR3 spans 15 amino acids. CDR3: CSARDQQPLTYEQYF.

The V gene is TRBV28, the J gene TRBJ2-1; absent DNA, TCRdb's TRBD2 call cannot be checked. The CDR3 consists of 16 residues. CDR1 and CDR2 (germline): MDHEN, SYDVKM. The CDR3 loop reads CASSPPGLGYNNEQFF.

CDR3: CASSFLLAGVLYQETQYF. V is TRBV7-9 and J is TRBJ2-5; TCRdb picks TRBD2, but there is no DNA to check that call. CDR1 is SEHNR and CDR2 is FQNEAQ in the germline V gene (reference sequence). The CDR3 is 18 residues long.

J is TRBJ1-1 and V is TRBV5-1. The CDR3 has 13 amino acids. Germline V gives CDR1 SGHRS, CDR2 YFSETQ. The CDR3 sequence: CASSYGPNTEAFF.

CDR3 protein: CASSQADSSGGAETQYF. The J gene is TRBJ2-5, the V gene TRBV4-1; TCRdb picks TRBD2, but there is no DNA to check that call. Germline CDR1 reads MGHRA; CDR2 reads YSYEKL. This CDR3 is built from 17 residues.

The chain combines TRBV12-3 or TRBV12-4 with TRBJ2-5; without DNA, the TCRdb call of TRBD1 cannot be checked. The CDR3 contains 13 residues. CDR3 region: CASSKAGEETQYF.

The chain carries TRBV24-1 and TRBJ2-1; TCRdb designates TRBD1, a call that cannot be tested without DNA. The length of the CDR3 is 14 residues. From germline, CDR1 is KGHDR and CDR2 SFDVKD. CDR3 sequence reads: CATSSTGFYDEQFF.

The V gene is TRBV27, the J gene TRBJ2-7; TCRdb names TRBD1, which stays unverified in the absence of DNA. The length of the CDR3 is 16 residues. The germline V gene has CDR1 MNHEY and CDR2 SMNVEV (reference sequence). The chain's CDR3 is CASSLSIGTSVYEQYF.

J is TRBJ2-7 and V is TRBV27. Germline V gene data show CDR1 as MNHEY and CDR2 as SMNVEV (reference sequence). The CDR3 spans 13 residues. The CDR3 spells CASSPHSNYEQYF.

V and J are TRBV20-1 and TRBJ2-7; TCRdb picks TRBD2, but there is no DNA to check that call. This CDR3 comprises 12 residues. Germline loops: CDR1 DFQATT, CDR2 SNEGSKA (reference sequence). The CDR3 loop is CSARRETYEQYF.

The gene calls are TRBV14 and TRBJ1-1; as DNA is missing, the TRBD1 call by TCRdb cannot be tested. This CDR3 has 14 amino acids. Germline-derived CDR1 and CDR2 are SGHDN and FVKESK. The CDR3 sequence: CASSKDRGFAEAFF.

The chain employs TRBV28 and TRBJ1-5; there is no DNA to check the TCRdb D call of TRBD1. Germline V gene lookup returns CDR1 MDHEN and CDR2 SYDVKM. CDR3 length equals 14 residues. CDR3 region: CASVGTALNQPQHF.

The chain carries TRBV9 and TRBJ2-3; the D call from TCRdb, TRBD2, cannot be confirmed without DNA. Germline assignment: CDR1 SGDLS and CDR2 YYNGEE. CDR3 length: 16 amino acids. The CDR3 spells CASSVDSGGLTDTQYF.

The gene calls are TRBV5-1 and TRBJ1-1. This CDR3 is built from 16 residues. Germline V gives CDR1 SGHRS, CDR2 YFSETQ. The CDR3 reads CASSLAGWDRNTEAFF. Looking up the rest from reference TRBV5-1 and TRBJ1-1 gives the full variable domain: KAGVTQTPRYLIKTRGQQVTLSCSPISGHRSVSWYQQTPGQGLQFLFEYFSETQRNKGNFPGRFSGRQFSNSRSEMNVSTLELGDSALYLCASSLAGWDRNTEAFFGQGTRLTVV.

CDR3: CASSNRRTGSSEQYF. V is TRBV21-1 and J is TRBJ2-7; TCRdb's D gene call, TRBD1, goes unchecked for lack of DNA. TRBV21-1 is marked as a pseudogene. The CDR3 is 15 amino acids.

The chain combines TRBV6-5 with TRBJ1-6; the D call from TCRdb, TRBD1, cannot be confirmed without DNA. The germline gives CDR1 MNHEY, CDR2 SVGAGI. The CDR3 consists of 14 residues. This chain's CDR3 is CASSSTGGFSPLHF.